This T cell receptor (beta chain) originates from a study of OX40 agonist ivuxolimab in advanced cancers. About the research overall: Around 40% of patients had received prior checkpoint inhibitor therapy.

Profiling relied on immunoSEQ multiplex PCR, and the TCRdb table lists in-frame clones only, not all of them. The repertoire holds more than 80,000 clones, 91% seen once, with 0.31% in the top ten. V lost 5 bases and J 0 bases, leaving 5 bases between the germline ends. The CDR3 is 13 residues long. Germline CDR1 SGHTA, CDR2 FQGNSA. The V and J genes are TRBV7-2 and TRBJ1-3; D remains ambiguous. The clonotype originates from an adult with an advanced solid tumor such as melanoma, head and neck, liver or kidney cancer. The source was CD4+ or CD8+ T cells sorted from blood, collected in a trial of the OX40 agonist ivuxolimab. The chain's CDR3 is CASSANSGNTIYF. The DNA for the CDR3 is TGTGCCAGCAGCGCAAACTCTGGAAACACCATATATTTT.